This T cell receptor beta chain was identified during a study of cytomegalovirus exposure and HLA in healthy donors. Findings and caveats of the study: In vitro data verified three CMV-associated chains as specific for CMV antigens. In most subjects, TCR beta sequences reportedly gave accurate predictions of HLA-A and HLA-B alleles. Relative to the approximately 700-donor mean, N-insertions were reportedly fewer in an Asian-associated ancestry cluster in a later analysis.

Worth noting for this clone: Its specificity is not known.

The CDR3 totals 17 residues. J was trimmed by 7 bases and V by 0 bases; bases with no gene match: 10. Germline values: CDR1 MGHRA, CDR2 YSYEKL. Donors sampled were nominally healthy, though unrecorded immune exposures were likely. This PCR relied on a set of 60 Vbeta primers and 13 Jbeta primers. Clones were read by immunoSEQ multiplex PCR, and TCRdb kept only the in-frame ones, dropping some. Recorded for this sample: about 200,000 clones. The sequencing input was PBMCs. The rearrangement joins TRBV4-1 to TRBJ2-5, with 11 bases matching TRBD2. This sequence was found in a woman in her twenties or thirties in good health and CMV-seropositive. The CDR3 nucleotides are TGCGCCAGCAGCCAAGAACCGACTAGCGGGGCCCGGAGGACCCAGTACTTC. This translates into CASSQEPTSGARRTQYF.